One and the same sample provided the 4 T cell receptor beta chains below, sequenced in a study of blood T cell repertoires in COVID-19. Produced via immunoSEQ multiplex PCR; TCRdb's table is partial and in-frame only. The sample contains approximately 360,000 clones, roughly 89% of which appear only once. The sequenced material came from peripheral blood. The receptors derive from a man between 18 and 35 years old with active or convalescent COVID-19.

V gene TRBV24-1 combines with J gene TRBJ1-5; no firm D call. Trimming stripped 4 bases from V and 7 bases from J, with 10 bases between. CDR1 is KGHDR and CDR2 is SFDVKD in the germline V gene. This CDR3 has 13 residues. This CDR3 reads CATSDHGGQPQHF. As DNA, the CDR3 is TGTGCCACCAGTGACCATGGTGGCCAGCCCCAGCATTTT.

The chain has TRBV4-1 and TRBJ2-2; D is unresolved. Germline CDR1 is MGHRA and CDR2 is YSYEKL. There are 12 residues in the CDR3. V gave up 4 bases and J gave up 8 bases, with 8 bases separating them. The CDR3 DNA follows: TGCGCCAGCAGCCTCATCGCGGGGGAGCTGTTTTTT. Translated: CASSLIAGELFF.

This clone was detected only once. Germline and junction disagree at one end, which may indicate a read error. The CDR3 protein is CASSVSPSATYGQYF. In DNA, the CDR3 is TGTGCCAGCAGCGTTTCTCCTAGCGCAACCTACGGGCAGTACTTC. The chain joins TRBV9 to TRBJ2-7; maybe TRBD2 (6 bases). Germline values: CDR1 SGDLS, CDR2 YYNGEE. This CDR3 has 15 residues. Supplemented by reference TRBV9 and TRBJ2-7, the full variable domain reads DSGVTQTPKHLITATGQRVTLRCSPRSGDLSVYWYQQSLDQGLQFLIQYYNGEERAKGNILERFSAQQFPDLHSELNLSSLELGDSALYFCASSVSPSATYGQYFGPGTRLTVT.

This chain links TRBV4-3 with TRBJ2-1; TRBD2 aligns across 12 bases. The CDR3 spans 17 residues. The ends lost 4 bases at V and 2 bases at J; junction bases unmatched: 6. CDR1 is LGHNA, CDR2 YSLEER, per germline. The CDR3: CASSPGLAGMAYNEQFF. In nucleotides, the CDR3 is TGCGCCAGCAGCCCCGGACTAGCGGGGATGGCCTACAATGAGCAGTTCTTC.